These 7 T cell receptor beta chains originate from one sample sequenced in a study of T cells in localized non-small cell lung cancer. TCRdb's table, derived via immunoSEQ multiplex PCR, lists solely in-frame clones and lacks some. The table includes approximately 57,000 clones, 86% detected once. The sequenced sample was peripheral blood, obtained before any cancer treatment. These receptors were taken from a woman aged 40-70 years with stage I lung adenocarcinoma.

The sample holds one count of this clone. This chain uses TRBV30 with TRBJ2-4; D might be TRBD1 or TRBD2, each matching 5 bases. Germline CDR1 and CDR2: GTSNPN and SVGIG (reference sequence). This CDR3 spans 15 amino acids. V lost 0 bases to trimming and J lost 4 bases, with 13 bases between them. The CDR3 region has the DNA TGTGCCTGGAGTGTACAGCAGGGAGAGAAAAACATTCAGTACTTC. As protein: CAWSVQQGEKNIQYF.

The V gene is TRBV6-5, the J gene TRBJ2-3; no reliable D call. Germline V CDR1 and CDR2: MNHEY, SVGAGI. CDR3 length: 12 amino acids. V lost 6 bases to trimming and J lost 4 bases, with 8 bases between them. This CDR3 reads CASRSEPDTQYF. CDR3 coding DNA: TGTGCCAGCAGGAGTGAGCCAGATACGCAGTATTTT.

The gene calls are TRBV19 and TRBJ2-2; 10 bases agree with TRBD2. There are 15 residues in the CDR3. CDR1 is LNHDA, CDR2 SQIVND, per germline (reference sequence). Germline trimming cut 7 bases from V and 7 bases from J; bases unmatched to any gene: 9. The CDR3 loop is CASNPSGGGVGELFF. The CDR3 DNA sequence: TGTGCCAGTAACCCTAGCGGGGGAGGGGTCGGGGAGCTGTTTTTT.

The V and J genes are TRBV6-6 and TRBJ1-6; D is perhaps TRBD1 (6 bases). Germline V CDR1 and CDR2: MNHNY, SVGAGI (reference sequence). V dropped 2 bases and J dropped 4 bases, with 9 bases sitting between them. This CDR3 is built from 15 residues. The CDR3 DNA reads TGTGCCAGCAGTTACCTGGACAGTTATAATTCACCCCTCCACTTT. Protein product: CASSYLDSYNSPLHF.

The J gene is TRBJ2-1, the V gene TRBV5-6; the match to TRBD1 covers 10 bases. The length of the CDR3 is 17 residues. CDR1 and CDR2 (germline): SGHDT, YYEEEE. V was clipped by 6 bases and J by 1 base; unmatched bases: 10. The CDR3 bases are TGTGCCAGCACCAATACTGCGGACAGGGGGTCCTACAATGAGCAGTTCTTC. Protein sequence: CASTNTADRGSYNEQFF.

On this clone: The junction differs from germline at one of its ends, possibly a read error. V usage is TRBV4-3 and J usage is TRBJ1-2, with D perhaps TRBD1 (5 bases). Germline V CDR1 and CDR2: LGHNA, YSLEER. This CDR3 region has 15 residues. The CDR3 spells CVSSQDRGAVYGYTF. CDR3 nucleotide sequence: TGCGTCAGCAGCCAAGATCGCGGGGCAGTCTATGGCTACACCTTC.

The V call is TRBV6-5, the J call TRBJ1-1, with D maybe TRBD1 (5 bases). This CDR3 has 14 amino acids. Germline V gene data show CDR1 as MNHEY and CDR2 as SVGAGI. The ends were cut back, 4 bases at V and 4 bases at J, with 13 bases in the middle. The CDR3 is CASSSGRGSTEAFF. Written as DNA, the CDR3 is TGTGCCAGCAGTTCCGGAAGGGGTAGCACTGAAGCTTTCTTT.